Listed below are T cell receptor beta chains from one sample, sequenced in a study of blood T cell repertoires in COVID-19. Produced via immunoSEQ multiplex PCR; TCRdb's table is partial and in-frame only. The data contain about 99,000 clones, about 90% of them seen just once; the ten biggest clones take up 5% to 8%. Material: peripheral blood. These TCRs come from a human donor in a cohort sampled during active COVID-19. Each CDR3 is given with its conserved first and last residue. A D gene is named only where the DNA matches it firmly. Part of the rows lack a size; the others show once, few, many or a class for expanded clones.

CDR3 DNA: TGTGCCAGCAGCCCACGGACAGGGGGGGCCAAAAACATTCAGTACTTC
CDR3 protein: CASSPRTGGAKNIQYF
J gene: TRBJ2-4
clone size: .
D gene: TRBD1
V gene: TRBV3-1/TRBV3-2

CDR3 DNA: TGTGCCAGCAGCCCGGCGGGCACAGATACGCAGTATTTT
CDR3 protein: CASSPAGTDTQYF
J gene: TRBJ2-3
clone size: .
D gene: .
V gene: TRBV7-3

CDR3 DNA: TGTGCCAGCAGTCCCATACAGGGGGTGGACTACGAGCAGTACTTC
CDR3 protein: CASSPIQGVDYEQYF
J gene: TRBJ2-7
clone size: .
D gene: TRBD1
V gene: TRBV27

CDR3 DNA: TGCGCCAGCAGCTCGGCCGGGACTCAACGAGAGACCCAGTACTTC
CDR3 protein: CASSSAGTQRETQYF
J gene: TRBJ2-5
clone size: .
D gene: .
V gene: TRBV5-1

CDR3 DNA: TGTGCCTGGAGGGATGCAAGCGGGGGGCCTTACGAGCAGTACTTC
CDR3 protein: CAWRDASGGPYEQYF
J gene: TRBJ2-7
clone size: .
D gene: TRBD2
V gene: TRBV30

CDR3 DNA: TGTGCCAGCAGCGCCCAGGCCCTTTACAATGAGCAGTTCTTC
CDR3 protein: CASSAQALYNEQFF
J gene: TRBJ2-1
clone size: .
D gene: .
V gene: TRBV9

CDR3 DNA: TGTGCCAGCAACCTTCCTCAATCGGGGGGGAGGGAGCAGTACTTC
CDR3 protein: CASNLPQSGGREQYF
J gene: TRBJ2-7
clone size: .
D gene: TRBD2
V gene: TRBV5-5

CDR3 DNA: TGTGCCAGTAGTGCGGGAGGGTCCCAAGAGACCCAGTACTTC
CDR3 protein: CASSAGGSQETQYF
J gene: TRBJ2-5
clone size: .
D gene: TRBD2
V gene: TRBV19

CDR3 DNA: TGCGCCAGCAGTGAAAACTGGAGCACTGAAGCTTTCTTT
CDR3 protein: CASSENWSTEAFF
J gene: TRBJ1-1
clone size: .
D gene: .
V gene: TRBV10-1

CDR3 DNA: TGTGCCAGCAGATGGACAGGGGGAAACATTCAGTACTTC
CDR3 protein: CASRWTGGNIQYF
J gene: TRBJ2-4
clone size: .
D gene: TRBD1
V gene: TRBV27

CDR3 DNA: TGTGCCAGCAGCCCAGGAGCGGGAGGGTGGGAGACCCAGTACTTC
CDR3 protein: CASSPGAGGWETQYF
J gene: TRBJ2-5
clone size: .
D gene: TRBD2
V gene: TRBV5-4

CDR3 DNA: TGTGCCAGCAGCTTGGGGGGAATTCTTCTAGCGGGGAGCTCCTACGAGCAGTACTTC
CDR3 protein: CASSLGGILLAGSSYEQYF
J gene: TRBJ2-7
clone size: .
D gene: TRBD2
V gene: TRBV5-6

CDR3 DNA: TGTGCCAGCGTCGGGGATGGAAATAGCGGGAGGGTCTACGAGCAGTACTTC
CDR3 protein: CASVGDGNSGRVYEQYF
J gene: TRBJ2-7
clone size: .
D gene: TRBD2
V gene: TRBV28

CDR3 DNA: TGTGCCACCGGAGGACAGGGGGTAGATTCACCCCTCCACTTT
CDR3 protein: CATGGQGVDSPLHF
J gene: TRBJ1-6
clone size: once
D gene: TRBD1
V gene: TRBV25-1

CDR3 DNA: TGTGCCAGCTCACTCGACAGGGGGCTTGAAAAACTGTTTTTT
CDR3 protein: CASSLDRGLEKLFF
J gene: TRBJ1-4
clone size: .
D gene: TRBD1
V gene: TRBV18

CDR3 DNA: TGTGCCAGTAGTCATAGCAATCAGCCCCAGCATTTT
CDR3 protein: CASSHSNQPQHF
J gene: TRBJ1-5
clone size: few
D gene: .
V gene: TRBV19

CDR3 DNA: TGTGCCAGCAGCGTAGAGGGGGCCACCTACGAGCAGTACTTC
CDR3 protein: CASSVEGATYEQYF
J gene: TRBJ2-7
clone size: .
D gene: TRBD1
V gene: TRBV9

CDR3 DNA: TGTGCCAGCAGCATGGGGACAGGGGGCTACGAGCAGTACTTC
CDR3 protein: CASSMGTGGYEQYF
J gene: TRBJ2-7
clone size: .
D gene: TRBD1
V gene: TRBV5-5

CDR3 DNA: TGTGCCAGCAGCTCCAAAAATGAGCAGTTCTTC
CDR3 protein: CASSSKNEQFF
J gene: TRBJ2-1
clone size: .
D gene: .
V gene: TRBV7-8

CDR3 DNA: TGTGCCAGTAGTAACCTAGCGGGAGTTTCAGGGGAGCTGTTTTTT
CDR3 protein: CASSNLAGVSGELFF
J gene: TRBJ2-2
clone size: .
D gene: TRBD2
V gene: TRBV19

CDR3 DNA: TGTGCCAGCAGCCCAGGGGTGAACACTGAAGCTTTCTTT
CDR3 protein: CASSPGVNTEAFF
J gene: TRBJ1-1
clone size: once
D gene: .
V gene: TRBV11-3

CDR3 DNA: TGTGCCAGCAGTATCTACAGGCAAGGCAATGAGCAGTTCTTC
CDR3 protein: CASSIYRQGNEQFF
J gene: TRBJ2-1
clone size: once
D gene: .
V gene: TRBV25-1

CDR3 DNA: TGTGCCAGCAGTTTATGGGGCGGGGAGCTTCAGCAGTACTTC
CDR3 protein: CASSLWGGELQQYF
J gene: TRBJ2-7
clone size: .
D gene: .
V gene: TRBV28

CDR3 DNA: TGTGCCAGCAGTAATAAGATTCCGGGACTAACCGGGGAGCTGTTTTTT
CDR3 protein: CASSNKIPGLTGELFF
J gene: TRBJ2-2
clone size: .
D gene: TRBD2
V gene: TRBV2

CDR3 DNA: TGCGCCAGCAGCTTAAACCCTGACAGGTACAACACCGGGGAGCTGTTTTTT
CDR3 protein: CASSLNPDRYNTGELFF
J gene: TRBJ2-2
clone size: .
D gene: .
V gene: TRBV5-1

CDR3 DNA: TGCAGTGGAGGGCCGGCCTACGAGCAGTACTTC
CDR3 protein: CSGGPAYEQYF
J gene: TRBJ2-7
clone size: once
D gene: .
V gene: TRBV20-1

CDR3 DNA: TGTGCCAGCAGCTGGGCAGGGGGGTCCAATCAGCCCCAGCATTTT
CDR3 protein: CASSWAGGSNQPQHF
J gene: TRBJ1-5
clone size: few
D gene: TRBD1
V gene: TRBV11-2

CDR3 DNA: TGTGCCAGCAGCTTGGGACTCATGGAACAGCCCCAGCATTTT
CDR3 protein: CASSLGLMEQPQHF
J gene: TRBJ1-5
clone size: .
D gene: .
V gene: TRBV5-6

CDR3 DNA: TGTGCCAGCACCCAGACTAGCTACACAGATACGCAGTATTTT
CDR3 protein: CASTQTSYTDTQYF
J gene: TRBJ2-3
clone size: once
D gene: TRBD2
V gene: TRBV6-5

CDR3 DNA: TGTGCCAGCACCCCGTCCGGGTCCTATGGCTACACCTTC
CDR3 protein: CASTPSGSYGYTF
J gene: TRBJ1-2
clone size: .
D gene: .
V gene: TRBV3-1/TRBV3-2

CDR3 DNA: TGTGCCAGCAGCTTCGGGACAGGGGCAGATACGCAGTATTTT
CDR3 protein: CASSFGTGADTQYF
J gene: TRBJ2-3
clone size: once
D gene: TRBD1
V gene: TRBV5-5